These 27 T cell receptor beta chains came from one sample sequenced in a study of blood T cells in healthy people across ages. A sample-barcoded 5' primer and a J-beta primer mix were used in a second PCR of about 7 to 12 cycles. TCRdb independently ran MiXCR on the 5' RACE reads; one entry per CDR3 protein. Here the sample spans some 1.5 million distinct CDR3 sequences, 28% being singletons. Sequencing was performed on blood. The source is a woman in her twenties or thirties in good health.

This clonotype was observed many times. V gene TRBV29-1 combines with J gene TRBJ2-1; D possibly corresponds to TRBD1 (5 bases). In germline, CDR1 is SQVTM, CDR2 ANQGSEA. Trimming removed 2 bases at V and 4 bases at J, with 9 bases between. The CDR3 is 13 amino acids. CDR3 residues: CSVERGPYNEQFF. CDR3 nucleotide sequence: TGCAGCGTTGAAAGGGGTCCGTACAATGAGCAGTTCTTC.

This chain connects TRBV2 to TRBJ1-3; D gene ambiguous. Trimming left V 5 bases short and J 0 bases short, with 5 bases between. CDR1 and CDR2 from the germline V gene are SNHLY and FYNNEI. The CDR3 is 13 amino acids. The CDR3 DNA reads as TGTGCCAGCAGTATCCGCTCTGGAAACACCATATATTTT. Translated, it gives CASSIRSGNTIYF.

This clonotype appeared a few times. The chain couples TRBV20-1 to TRBJ1-5; D not certain. The V gene's germline CDR1 is DFQATT and CDR2 SNEGSKA (reference sequence). With 0 bases removed from V and 0 bases from J, the gap between germline ends came to 9 bases. The length of the CDR3 is 15 residues. This CDR3 is CSARDQEYSNQPQHF. CDR3 nucleotide sequence: TGCAGTGCTAGAGATCAGGAGTATAGCAATCAGCCCCAGCATTTT.

The CDR3 spells CASSSRVGRDSYDGQFF. The CDR3 nucleotides read TGTGCCAGCAGCTCTAGGGTTGGGCGGGACTCCTACGATGGGCAGTTCTTC. The V gene is TRBV7-8, the J gene TRBJ2-1; D perhaps matches TRBD2 (6 bases). Germline CDR1 reads SGHVS; CDR2 reads FQNEAQ. V lost 4 bases and J lost 12, with 28 bases in between. The CDR3 spans 17 residues. Filled out from reference TRBV7-8 and TRBJ2-1, the complete variable domain reads GAGVSQSPRYKVAKRGQDVALRCDPISGHVSLFWYQQALGQGPEFLTYFQNEAQLDKSGLPSDRFFAERPEGSVSTLKIQRTQQEDSAVYLCASSSRVGRDSYDGQFFGPGTRLTVL.

As to this clonotype: Given a much more abundant clone one base away, this may be a read error. The chain recombines TRBV10-3 with TRBJ1-2; 7 positions match TRBD1. Germline-derived CDR1 and CDR2 are ENHRY and SYGVKD. V shed 4 bases, J shed 6 bases, and the junction held 5 bases outside the gene matches. CDR3 size: 13 residues. CDR3 amino acids: CAISAGTEHGYTF. The CDR3 DNA reads TGTGCCATCAGTGCGGGGACAGAGCATGGCTACACCTTC.

This rearrangement joins TRBV27 to TRBJ1-6; 7 nucleotides align to TRBD1. V lost 6 bases to trimming and J lost 9 bases; unmatched junction nucleotides: 5. CDR1 is MNHEY, CDR2 SMNVEV, per germline (reference sequence). This CDR3 contains 13 residues. CDR3 residues: CASRTGWRSPLHF. CDR3 bases: TGTGCCAGCAGGACAGGGTGGCGTTCACCCCTCCACTTT.

This clonotype appeared a few times. V is TRBV14 and J is TRBJ2-1, with TRBD2 as a possible D gene (5 bases). This CDR3 is built from 12 residues. Per germline, CDR1 SGHDN and CDR2 FVKESK. The V end was cut by 3 bases, the J end by 9 bases, with 9 bases between. For the CDR3, the DNA is TGTGCCAGCAGCCACACGGGAACTGAGCAGTTCTTC. Encoded protein: CASSHTGTEQFF.

This clonotype was seen a single time. Relative to the germline gene, one junction end is altered; a read error may explain this. This rearrangement joins TRBV2 to TRBJ1-4, with D perhaps matching TRBD1 (5 bases). The CDR3 extends over 16 amino acids. Germline V CDR1 and CDR2: SNHLY, FYNNEI. CDR3 nucleotide sequence: TGTGCCAGCAGACCGGGACGGCCTGCAACTAATGAAAAACTGCTTTTT. This translates into CASRPGRPATNEKLLF.

In this sample, this clonotype turned up many times. The chain links TRBV2 to TRBJ2-7, with D unclear. V lost 9 bases and J lost 2, with 14 bases in between. Germline CDR1 and CDR2: SNHLY and FYNNEI. The CDR3 extends over 13 amino acids. CDR3 in amino acids: CASKQKFTYEQYF. The DNA of the CDR3 is TGTGCCAGTAAACAGAAGTTCACCTACGAGCAGTACTTC.

For this clonotype: An end of the junction does not agree with germline; a read error may underlie this. The rearrangement uses TRBV5-1 and TRBJ2-4; weak D call: TRBD1 (5 bases). The J call is uncertain, as TRBJ2-7 better fits the DNA end. Germline V gene lookup returns CDR1 SGHRS and CDR2 YFSETQ. CDR3 size: 12 residues. CDR3 in DNA: TGCACCAGCAGTAATGACAGTTACGAGCAGTACTTC. Amino acid sequence: CTSSNDSYEQYF.

This clonotype was counted between two and nine times. The CDR3 coding sequence is TGTGCCAGCAGCGGTCAGAGAAGTGCATACGAGCAGTACTTC. Translated: CASSGQRSAYEQYF. The chain carries TRBV11-2 and TRBJ2-7; D remains unclear. The germline V gene encodes CDR1 SGHAT and CDR2 FQNNGV. CDR3 size: 14 residues. V was pared by 5 bases and J by 4 bases, with 15 bases between.

There are a few counts of this clonotype. The rearrangement joins TRBV11-2 to TRBJ2-1; D may be TRBD1 (5 bases). V was cut by 5 bases and J by 7 bases, with 21 bases left in between. The CDR3 spans 16 residues. The germline V gene has CDR1 SGHAT and CDR2 FQNNGV. The CDR3 sequence: CASSPSLAGQGNEQFF. The DNA of the CDR3 is TGTGCCAGCAGCCCCAGTCTTGCCGGGCAGGGTAATGAGCAGTTCTTC.

Worth noting for this clonotype: At one end the junction does not follow the germline gene, possibly because of a read error. V and J are TRBV19 and TRBJ2-2; D remains ambiguous. The CDR3 consists of 13 residues. The V gene's germline CDR1 is LNHDA and CDR2 SQIVND (reference sequence). CDR3 amino acids: CTSSSSLTGELFF. In nucleotides, the CDR3 is TGTACCAGTAGTAGTTCCCTAACCGGGGAGCTGTTTTTT.

V and J are TRBV5-1 and TRBJ2-4, with D possibly being TRBD2 (5 bases). V dropped 0 bases and J dropped 4 bases, with 11 bases sitting between them. CDR1 is SGHRS, CDR2 YFSETQ, per germline. The CDR3 is 15 residues long. The CDR3: CASSLEGRDKNIQYF. The CDR3 DNA is TGCGCCAGCAGCTTGGAGGGTCGGGATAAAAACATTCAGTACTTC.

This clonotype was counted many times. V usage is TRBV20-1 and J usage is TRBJ1-2; a possible D gene is TRBD1 (6 bases). Germline CDR1 reads DFQATT; CDR2 reads SNEGSKA (reference sequence). CDR3 size: 14 residues. Trimming stripped 3 bases from V and 7 bases from J, with 18 bases between. CDR3 region: CSARRGGADRGYTF. The CDR3 nucleotides read TGCAGTGCTAGGAGGGGGGGCGCCGACCGTGGCTACACCTTC.

This clonotype was detected ten times or more. V usage is TRBV4-2 and J usage is TRBJ2-4, with TRBD2 identical over 10 bases. Germline CDR1 and CDR2: LGHNA and YNFKEQ. Trimming cost V 4 bases and J 6 bases; bases outside gene matches: 12. The CDR3 spans 17 residues. DNA of the CDR3: TGTGCCAGCAGCCTAATAGCGGGGGGAAGCTACACAAACATTCAGTACTTC. This encodes CASSLIAGGSYTNIQYF.

V is TRBV5-6 and J is TRBJ1-4; D remains unclear. Per germline, CDR1 SGHDT and CDR2 YYEEEE. The germline V and J ends were trimmed by 2 bases and 8 bases, with 13 bases remaining between them. This CDR3 is 14 amino acids long. The CDR3 loop reads CASSFFDLDEKLFF. Here the CDR3 DNA reads TGTGCCAGCAGCTTTTTTGACCTCGACGAAAAACTGTTTTTT.

A note on this clonotype: At one boundary the junction diverges from the germline segment, which might be a read error. This chain joins TRBV4-3 and TRBJ2-3, with D possibly matching TRBD2 (6 bases). The CDR3 extends over 13 amino acids. Germline V lookup: CDR1 LGHNA, CDR2 YSLEER. Here the CDR3 reads CASSQAGADMQYF. The CDR3 DNA reads as TGCGCCAGCAGCCAAGCGGGAGCAGATATGCAGTATTTT.

This clonotype appeared a few times. This chain joins TRBV4-2 and TRBJ1-4, with D possibly matching TRBD1 (6 bases). CDR1 and CDR2 (germline): LGHNA, YNFKEQ. The V gene lost 7 bases and the J gene lost 0 bases, with 21 bases spanning the gap. The CDR3 runs to 18 residues. CDR3 sequence reads: CASTISGDKLATNEKLFF. For the CDR3, the DNA is TGTGCCAGCACCATTTCCGGGGACAAACTTGCAACTAATGAAAAACTGTTTTTT.

Details on this clonotype: Relative to the germline gene, one junction end is altered; a read error may explain this. The chain combines TRBV5-1 with TRBJ2-3, with D maybe TRBD1 (6 bases). CDR3 length: 14 residues. In germline, CDR1 is SGHRS, CDR2 YFSETQ. The CDR3 nucleotides are TGCGCCAGCTGGGGCGGTGGGGGCACAGGTACGCAGTATTTT. This encodes CASWGGGGTGTQYF.

This clonotype was recorded at least ten times. The J gene is TRBJ1-2, the V gene TRBV7-3; 7 positions agree with TRBD1. In germline, CDR1 is SGHTA, CDR2 FQGTGA. The junction had 6 bases not matched to a gene; V was cut back by 5 bases and J by 6 bases. CDR3 size: 13 residues. This CDR3 reads CASSTTTGNGYTF. In nucleotides, the CDR3 is TGTGCCAGCAGCACCACGACAGGGAATGGCTACACCTTC.

This clonotype occurred many times. This chain links TRBV30 with TRBJ2-7; D might be TRBD1 (6 bases). This CDR3 is built from 15 residues. Trimming removed 0 bases at V and 0 bases at J, with 12 bases between. CDR1 and CDR2 (germline): GTSNPN, SVGIG (reference sequence). The CDR3 loop is CAWSVGDTFSYEQYF. CDR3 DNA: TGTGCCTGGAGTGTGGGGGACACCTTCTCCTACGAGCAGTACTTC.

V gene TRBV30 combines with J gene TRBJ2-5; D unclear. In germline, CDR1 is GTSNPN, CDR2 SVGIG (reference sequence). Trimming removed 3 bases from V and 1 base from J, with 9 bases in between. This CDR3 is built from 13 residues. CDR3 nucleotide sequence: TGTGCCTGGAGGTGGCAGCTCCAAGAGACCCAGTACTTC. Protein sequence: CAWRWQLQETQYF. Full variable domain (rest looked up from reference TRBV30 and TRBJ2-5): SQTIHQWPATLVQPVGSPLSLECTVEGTSNPNLYWYRQAAGRGLQLLFYSVGIGQISSEVPQNLSASRPQDRQFILSSKKLLLSDSGFYLCAWRWQLQETQYFGPGTRLLVL.

A remark on this clonotype: One end of the junction fails to match germline, which may point to a read error. The chain combines TRBV14 with TRBJ1-5, with unresolved D. This CDR3 is 14 amino acids long. Germline values: CDR1 SGHDN, CDR2 FVKESK. CDR3 loop: CASGQLGPPQPQHF. The CDR3 region has the DNA TGTGCCAGCGGCCAACTAGGTCCCCCGCAGCCCCAGCATTTT.

J is TRBJ2-1 and V is TRBV6-2 or TRBV6-3; 14 bases are a match to TRBD2. The CDR3 totals 18 residues. Germline V lookup: CDR1 MNHEY, CDR2 SVGEGT. V lost 2 bases, J lost 8 bases, and 11 bases stayed unmatched. The DNA for the CDR3 is TGTGCCAGCAGTTACAGGACTAGCGGGAGGCGTTCCCGTGATGAGCAGTTCTTC. Translated, it gives CASSYRTSGRRSRDEQFF.

This chain links TRBV28 with TRBJ2-6; D remains unclear. Per the germline V gene, CDR1 is MDHEN and CDR2 is SYDVKM. V was trimmed by 7 bases and J by 12 bases, leaving 10 bases between them. The CDR3 has 11 amino acids. The DNA of the CDR3 is TGTGCCAGCACCTCGGGCACCGTCCTGACTTTC. Its protein product is CASTSGTVLTF. Variable domain in full (rest from reference TRBV28 and TRBJ2-6): DVKVTQSSRYLVKRTGEKVFLECVQDMDHENMFWYRQDPGLGLRLIYFSYDVKMKEKGDIPEGYSVSREKKERFSLILESASTNQTSMYLCASTSGTVLTFGAGSRLTVL.

The chain recombines TRBV2 with TRBJ2-5; 7 positions agree with TRBD1. The J call may be in error: the DNA end matches TRBJ2-7 better. The CDR3 covers 12 residues. From germline, CDR1 is SNHLY and CDR2 FYNNEI. The DNA for the CDR3 is TGTGCCGGGGGACAGCGTACCTACGAGCAGTACTTC. It specifies CAGGQRTYEQYF.